Below are 8 T cell receptor beta chains sequenced from a single sample in a study of cytomegalovirus exposure and HLA in healthy donors. TCRdb's table, derived via immunoSEQ multiplex PCR, lists solely in-frame clones and lacks some. This table has 250,000 or so clones, less than 90% appearing once. The material sequenced was PBMCs. All receptors derive from a young man in good health and CMV-seropositive.

In its sample, this clone was seen once. The chain has TRBV19 and TRBJ2-2, with D maybe TRBD2 (6 bases). Germline V gene sequence: CDR1 LNHDA, CDR2 SQIVND (reference sequence). V lost 4 bases and J 7 bases, leaving 16 bases between the germline ends. CDR3 size: 15 residues. As DNA, the CDR3 is TGTGCCAGTAGTAGAGGACTGGACGGGGGCGGGGAGCTGTTTTTT. This translates into CASSRGLDGGGELFF. Complete variable domain (other parts from reference TRBV19 and TRBJ2-2): DGGITQSPKYLFRKEGQNVTLSCEQNLNHDAMYWYRQDPGQGLRLIYYSQIVNDFQKGDIAEGYSVSREKKESFPLTVTSAQKNPTAFYLCASSRGLDGGGELFFGEGSRLTVL.

V and J are TRBV13 and TRBJ1-1; D ambiguous. Germline values: CDR1 PRHDT, CDR2 FYEKMQ (reference sequence). This CDR3 has 13 residues. The V end lost 3 bases, the J end lost 4 bases, and 9 bases lay between the germline ends. The CDR3 DNA reads as TGTGCCAGCAGCTTGGGCTTTGGCACTGAAGCTTTCTTT. It is translated as CASSLGFGTEAFF.

The chain has TRBV15 and TRBJ1-1, with 7 bases fitting TRBD1. CDR1 is LNHNV and CDR2 is YYDKDF in the germline V gene (reference sequence). The length of the CDR3 is 15 residues. The V and J ends lost 1 base and 4 bases, in that order; junction bases with no gene match: 6. CDR3 sequence (DNA): TGTGCCACCAGCAGAGGGGCTGGGACAGCCACTGAAGCTTTCTTT. Protein product: CATSRGAGTATEAFF. The full variable domain, rest sourced from reference TRBV15 and TRBJ1-1, is DAMVIQNPRYQVTQFGKPVTLSCSQTLNHNVMYWYQQKSSQAPKLLFHYYDKDFNNEADTPDNFQSRRPNTSFCFLDIRSPGLGDTAMYLCATSRGAGTATEAFFGQGTRLTVV.

This clone showed up just once. The V gene is TRBV7-2, the J gene TRBJ1-3; D gene ambiguous. Germline lookup yields CDR1 SGHTA and CDR2 FQGNSA. CDR3 length equals 15 residues. With 5 bases removed from V and 0 bases from J, the gap between germline ends came to 11 bases. The chain's CDR3 is CASSQQSVSGNTIYF. The CDR3 nucleotides are TGTGCCAGCAGCCAACAGAGCGTCTCTGGAAACACCATATATTTT.

V is TRBV9 and J is TRBJ2-2; TRBD1 matches 9 bases. With 0 bases clipped from V and 6 bases from J, the junction kept 6 bases outside the gene matches. This CDR3 comprises 16 residues. Germline V gives CDR1 SGDLS, CDR2 YYNGEE. CDR3 region: CASSVEGQGISGELFF. The DNA of the CDR3 is TGTGCCAGCAGCGTAGAGGGACAGGGAATCTCCGGGGAGCTGTTTTTT.

The chain is built from TRBV10-2 and TRBJ2-7, with 8 positions matching TRBD2. The CDR3 totals 14 residues. J gave up 3 bases and V 4 bases, and 5 bases lay outside the gene matches. Germline CDR1 is WSHSY and CDR2 is SAAADI. The CDR3 DNA reads TGCGCCAGCAGTGGCGGGAGGCTCCTCTACGAGCAGTACTTC. It yields the protein CASSGGRLLYEQYF.

The V and J genes are TRBV6-5 and TRBJ2-7, with unresolved D. The V and J ends lost 5 bases and 7 bases respectively, with 15 bases between them. This CDR3 comprises 13 residues. Germline V gene lookup returns CDR1 MNHEY and CDR2 SVGAGI. This CDR3 is CASSPTAQLEQYF. In DNA, the CDR3 is TGTGCCAGCAGTCCCACCGCCCAATTGGAGCAGTACTTC.

The rearrangement uses TRBV13 and TRBJ2-7, with D perhaps matching TRBD1 (6 bases). This CDR3 has 15 residues. The V end was cut by 3 bases, the J end by 9 bases, with 21 bases between. The germline gives CDR1 PRHDT, CDR2 FYEKMQ (reference sequence). CDR3 DNA: TGTGCCAGCAGCTTTTTGACTACGGACAGATCCTCGCAGTACTTC. Encoded protein: CASSFLTTDRSSQYF.